One sample yielded the 17 T cell receptor beta chains listed below, sequenced in a study of CD8 T cells in Susac syndrome. With random hexamers, roughly 0.45 to 1 ug RNA was reverse transcribed. From the immunoSEQ multiplex PCR reads, TCRdb called clonotypes with MiXCR, one entry per CDR3 protein. This repertoire shows around 300,000 distinct CDR3 sequences, about 88% found once; its top ten account for around 0.18%. Sequenced material: CD8+ T cells from PBMCs. Receptors originate from a human donor with multiple sclerosis.

J is TRBJ2-7 and V is TRBV19; 10 bases fit TRBD1. Germline CDR1 reads LNHDA; CDR2 reads SQIVND (reference sequence). This CDR3 is 14 amino acids long. With V trimmed by 3 bases and J by 3 bases, 2 bases remained unmatched. The DNA for the CDR3 is TGTGCCAGTAGTATCGGACAGGGGGGCTACGAGCAGTACTTC. Translation gives CASSIGQGGYEQYF.

The rearrangement joins TRBV2 to TRBJ2-7; 9 bases are a match to TRBD1. V was pared by 3 bases and J by 6 bases, with 9 bases of the junction left unmatched. This CDR3 comprises 15 residues. Germline values: CDR1 SNHLY, CDR2 FYNNEI. The DNA for the CDR3 is TGTGCCAGCAGTGATCAGGGGACAGGGTCCAGCGAGCAGTACTTC. Translating it yields CASSDQGTGSSEQYF.

V is TRBV30 and J is TRBJ1-2, with 11 bases matching TRBD1. There are 15 residues in the CDR3. Germline CDR1 and CDR2: GTSNPN and SVGIG (reference sequence). V was pared by 3 bases and J by 4 bases, with 7 bases of the junction left unmatched. The CDR3 reads CAWREGTGGFYGYTF. As DNA, the CDR3 is TGTGCCTGGAGAGAGGGGACAGGGGGTTTCTATGGCTACACCTTC. Combining the CDR3 with reference TRBV30 and TRBJ1-2 gives the whole variable domain SQTIHQWPATLVQPVGSPLSLECTVEGTSNPNLYWYRQAAGRGLQLLFYSVGIGQISSEVPQNLSASRPQDRQFILSSKKLLLSDSGFYLCAWREGTGGFYGYTFGSGTRLTVV.

The chain recombines TRBV15 with TRBJ2-7; the D is unclear. Looked up from germline, CDR1 is LNHNV and CDR2 is YYDKDF (reference sequence). The CDR3 totals 17 residues. The V end was cut by 0 bases, the J end by 5 bases, with 20 bases between. CDR3 in DNA: TGTGCCACCAGCAGAGACCCGCTTGTGCTGGGTGAGGACGAGCAGTACTTC. Protein sequence: CATSRDPLVLGEDEQYF.

The chain employs TRBV12-3 or TRBV12-4 and TRBJ2-7; 7 bases fit TRBD1. V was clipped by 5 bases and J by 3 bases; unmatched bases: 4. The CDR3 length is 13 residues. DNA of the CDR3: TGTGCCAGCAGTACGGGGACAGTCTACGAGCAGTACTTC. This codes for CASSTGTVYEQYF.

This sequence joins TRBV29-1 and TRBJ2-1; either TRBD1 or TRBD2 may supply D (5 bases each). The CDR3 has 13 amino acids. V was shortened by 4 bases and J by 3 bases, with 10 bases between the two germline ends. Looked up from germline, CDR1 is SQVTM and CDR2 is ANQGSEA. The CDR3 reads CSVVEGLYNEQFF. CDR3 in DNA: TGCAGCGTTGTTGAGGGGCTCTACAATGAGCAGTTCTTC.

The chain links TRBV27 to TRBJ2-7, with TRBD1 identical over 8 bases. The germline gives CDR1 MNHEY, CDR2 SMNVEV (reference sequence). J lost 3 bases, V lost 5 bases, and 6 bases had no gene match. The CDR3 is 14 amino acids. The CDR3 nucleotides are TGTGCCAGCAGTCTCTACACAGGGGGCTACGAGCAGTACTTC. This codes for CASSLYTGGYEQYF.

The chain has TRBV24-1 and TRBJ2-1, with D perhaps given as TRBD1 or TRBD2 (5 bases each). Trimming took 3 bases from V and 5 from J, leaving 7 bases between them. The CDR3 length is 13 residues. CDR1 is KGHDR and CDR2 is SFDVKD in the germline V gene. The CDR3 DNA reads TGTGCCACCAGTGATGAGGGGCACAATGAGCAGTTCTTC. This gives the protein CATSDEGHNEQFF.

The chain has TRBV15 and TRBJ2-3; D gene unclear. Trimming pared 1 base from V and 6 bases from J, leaving 5 bases between. The CDR3 loop spans 12 amino acids. Germline loops: CDR1 LNHNV, CDR2 YYDKDF (reference sequence). The CDR3 here is CATSRVADTQYF. For the CDR3, the DNA is TGTGCCACCAGCAGAGTTGCGGATACGCAGTATTTT.

This chain uses TRBV6-2 or TRBV6-3 with TRBJ2-2; unclear D gene. This CDR3 contains 16 residues. The V and J ends lost 1 base and 0 bases respectively, with 9 bases between them. Per germline, CDR1 MNHEY and CDR2 SVGEGT. The CDR3 DNA reads as TGTGCCAGCAGTTACTTGGCATCAGCGAACACCGGGGAGCTGTTTTTT. Protein product: CASSYLASANTGELFF.

This chain connects TRBV25-1 to TRBJ2-1; no clear D gene. Looked up from germline, CDR1 is MGHDK and CDR2 is SYGVNS. The CDR3 loop spans 11 amino acids. V was clipped by 1 base and J by 10 bases, with 5 bases between them. CDR3 DNA: TGTGCCAGCAGTGAATTATGGGAGCAGTTCTTC. Encoded protein: CASSELWEQFF.

The chain couples TRBV27 to TRBJ1-1, with D tentatively TRBD1 (5 bases). CDR1 MNHEY and CDR2 SMNVEV come from the germline V gene (reference sequence). Trimming cost V 5 bases and J 2 bases, with 12 bases left between them. The CDR3 loop spans 14 amino acids. The CDR3 bases are TGTGCCAGCAGTCAGGGTTATACAAACACTGAAGCTTTCTTT. Translated: CASSQGYTNTEAFF.

The chain employs TRBV4-3 and TRBJ2-4; D is unclear. Germline V gene data show CDR1 as LGHNA and CDR2 as YSLEER. V dropped 1 base and J dropped 7 bases, with 11 bases sitting between them. This CDR3 region has 14 residues. CDR3 DNA sequence: TGCGCCAGCAGCCAAGTCCCGGGCTCGAACATTCAGTACTTC. Its translation: CASSQVPGSNIQYF.

The V gene is TRBV7-3, the J gene TRBJ1-2; 7 bases line up with TRBD1. V dropped 0 bases and J dropped 3; count of bases not matched to a gene: 4. The CDR3 length is 15 residues. The germline gives CDR1 SGHTA, CDR2 FQGTGA. CDR3 amino acids: CASSLTGDSDYGYTF. CDR3 bases: TGTGCCAGCAGCTTAACAGGGGACAGCGACTATGGCTACACCTTC.

CDR3 amino acids: CASSLAAEGASDTQYF. CDR3 in DNA: TGTGCCAGCAGCTTGGCCGCGGAGGGGGCATCAGATACGCAGTATTTT. V gene TRBV5-6 combines with J gene TRBJ2-3; D is possibly TRBD1 (7 bases). Germline lookup yields CDR1 SGHDT and CDR2 YYEEEE. The CDR3 spans 16 residues. V was clipped by 0 bases and J by 4 bases, with 15 bases between them.

V gene TRBV12-3 or TRBV12-4 combines with J gene TRBJ2-7; D could derive from TRBD1 or TRBD2 (6 bases each). This CDR3 contains 14 residues. Trimming took 6 bases from V and 5 from J, leaving 17 bases between them. CDR3 protein: CASSGSTGANEQYF. The DNA for the CDR3 is TGTGCCAGCAGCGGATCCACGGGGGCCAACGAGCAGTACTTC.

The V call is TRBV19, the J call TRBJ1-5; D ambiguous. The CDR3 length is 13 residues. Trimming pared 7 bases from V and 4 bases from J, leaving 11 bases between. The germline V gene has CDR1 LNHDA and CDR2 SQIVND (reference sequence). The CDR3 loop is CASNPVGNQPQHF. The CDR3 coding sequence is TGTGCCAGTAATCCGGTCGGGAATCAGCCCCAGCATTTT.